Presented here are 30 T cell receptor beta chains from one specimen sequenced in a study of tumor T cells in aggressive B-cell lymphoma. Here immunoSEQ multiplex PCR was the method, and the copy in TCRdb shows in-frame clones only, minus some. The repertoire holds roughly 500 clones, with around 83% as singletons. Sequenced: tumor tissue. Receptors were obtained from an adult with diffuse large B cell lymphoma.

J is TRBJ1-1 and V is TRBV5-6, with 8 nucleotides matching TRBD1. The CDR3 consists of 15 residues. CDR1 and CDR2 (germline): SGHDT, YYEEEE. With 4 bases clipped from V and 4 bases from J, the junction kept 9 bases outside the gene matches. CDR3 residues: CASSTRTGWTTEAFF. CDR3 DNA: TGTGCCAGCAGCACCCGGACAGGGTGGACCACTGAAGCTTTCTTT.

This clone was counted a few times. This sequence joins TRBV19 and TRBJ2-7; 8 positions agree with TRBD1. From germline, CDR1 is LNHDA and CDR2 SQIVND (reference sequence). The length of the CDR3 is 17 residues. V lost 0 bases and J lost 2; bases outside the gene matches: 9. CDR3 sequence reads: CASSIDLGTGTAYEQYF. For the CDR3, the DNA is TGTGCCAGTAGTATAGATTTGGGGACAGGCACAGCCTACGAGCAGTACTTC.

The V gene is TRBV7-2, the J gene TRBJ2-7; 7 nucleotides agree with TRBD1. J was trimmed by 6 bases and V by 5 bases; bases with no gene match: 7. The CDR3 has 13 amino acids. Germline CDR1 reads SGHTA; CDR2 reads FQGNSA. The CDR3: CASSPDRLLEQYF. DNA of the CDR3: TGTGCCAGCAGCCCGGACAGGCTTCTCGAGCAGTACTTC. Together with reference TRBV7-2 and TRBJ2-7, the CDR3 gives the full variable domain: GAGVSQSPSNKVTEKGKDVELRCDPISGHTALYWYRQSLGQGLEFLIYFQGNSAPDKSGLPSDRFSAERTGGSVSTLTIQRTQQEDSAVYLCASSPDRLLEQYFGPGTRLTVT.

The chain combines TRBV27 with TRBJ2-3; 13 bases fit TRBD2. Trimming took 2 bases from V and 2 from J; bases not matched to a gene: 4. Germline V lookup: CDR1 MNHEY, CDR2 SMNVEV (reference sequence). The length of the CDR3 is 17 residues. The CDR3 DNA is TGTGCCAGCAGTTTAGGGGGACTAGCGGGGACCACAGATACGCAGTATTTT. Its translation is CASSLGGLAGTTDTQYF.

Here the CDR3 DNA reads TGTGCCAGCAGCTTTACGGGACACCTGGGCACTGAAGCTTTCTTT. Amino acids: CASSFTGHLGTEAFF. The V call is TRBV5-6, the J call TRBJ1-1; D is perhaps TRBD1 (6 bases). The germline V and J ends were trimmed by 2 bases and 4 bases, with 15 bases remaining between them. CDR3 length equals 15 residues. Per the germline V gene, CDR1 is SGHDT and CDR2 is YYEEEE.

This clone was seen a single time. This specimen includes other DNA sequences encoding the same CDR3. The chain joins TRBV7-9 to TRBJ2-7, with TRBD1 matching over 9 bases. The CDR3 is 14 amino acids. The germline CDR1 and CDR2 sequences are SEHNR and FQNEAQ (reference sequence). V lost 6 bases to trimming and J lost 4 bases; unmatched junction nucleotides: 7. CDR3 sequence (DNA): TGTGCCAGCAGTCCGGGACAGGGACTTTACGAGCAGTACTTC. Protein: CASSPGQGLYEQYF.

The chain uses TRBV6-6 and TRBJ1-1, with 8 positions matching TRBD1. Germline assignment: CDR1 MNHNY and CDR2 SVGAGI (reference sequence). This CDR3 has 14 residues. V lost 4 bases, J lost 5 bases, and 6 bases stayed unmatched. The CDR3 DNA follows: TGTGCCAGCAGTTTCCGACAGGGGTGGACTGAAGCTTTCTTT. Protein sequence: CASSFRQGWTEAFF.

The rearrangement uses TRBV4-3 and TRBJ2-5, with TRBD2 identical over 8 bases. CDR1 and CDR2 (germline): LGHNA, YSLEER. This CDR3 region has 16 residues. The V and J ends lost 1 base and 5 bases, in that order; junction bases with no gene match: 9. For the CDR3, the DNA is TGCGCCAGCAGCCAAGCTTTACGGGAGGGCCGTGAGACCCAGTACTTC. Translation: CASSQALREGRETQYF.

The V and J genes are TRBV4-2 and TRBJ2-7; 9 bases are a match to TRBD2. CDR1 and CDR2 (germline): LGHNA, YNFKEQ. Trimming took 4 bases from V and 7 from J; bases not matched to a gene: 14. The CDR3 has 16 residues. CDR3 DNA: TGTGCCAGCAGCCCCGTTAGCGGGAGTTCCCTTTGGGAGCAGTACTTC. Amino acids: CASSPVSGSSLWEQYF.

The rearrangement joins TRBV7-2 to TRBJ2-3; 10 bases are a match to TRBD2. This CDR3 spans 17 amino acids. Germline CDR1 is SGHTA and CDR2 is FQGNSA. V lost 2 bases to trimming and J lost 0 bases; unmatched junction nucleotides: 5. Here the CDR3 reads CASSLTLAGASTDTQYF. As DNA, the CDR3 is TGTGCCAGCAGCTTAACGCTAGCGGGGGCTAGCACAGATACGCAGTATTTT.

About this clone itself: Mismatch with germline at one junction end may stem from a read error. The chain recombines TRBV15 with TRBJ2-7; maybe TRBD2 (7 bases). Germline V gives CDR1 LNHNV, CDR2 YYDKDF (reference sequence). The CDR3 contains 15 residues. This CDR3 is CVTSRGRGPRDEQYF. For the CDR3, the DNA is TGTGTCACCAGCAGAGGGCGGGGGCCTCGGGACGAGCAGTACTTC.

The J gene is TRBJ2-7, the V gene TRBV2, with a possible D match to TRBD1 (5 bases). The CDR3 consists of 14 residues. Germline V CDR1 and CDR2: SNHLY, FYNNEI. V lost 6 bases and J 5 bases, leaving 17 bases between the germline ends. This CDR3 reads CASRWTLDRNEQYF. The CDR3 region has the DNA TGTGCCAGCAGGTGGACATTGGATAGGAACGAGCAGTACTTC. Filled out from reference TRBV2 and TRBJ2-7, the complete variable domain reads EPEVTQTPSHQVTQMGQEVILRCVPISNHLYFYWYRQILGQKVEFLVSFYNNEISEKSEIFDDQFSVERPDGSNFTLKIRSTKLEDSAMYFCASRWTLDRNEQYFGPGTRLTVT.

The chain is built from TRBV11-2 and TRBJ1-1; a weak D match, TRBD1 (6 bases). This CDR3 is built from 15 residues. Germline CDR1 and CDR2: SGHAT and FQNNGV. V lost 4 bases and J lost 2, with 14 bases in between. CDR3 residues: CASSSLTGSNTEAFF. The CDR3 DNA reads TGTGCCAGCAGCTCCCTTACAGGGAGCAACACTGAAGCTTTCTTT. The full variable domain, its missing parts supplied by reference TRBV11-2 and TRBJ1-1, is EAGVAQSPRYKIIEKRQSVAFWCNPISGHATLYWYQQILGQGPKLLIQFQNNGVVDDSQLPKDRFSAERLKGVDSTLKIQPAKLEDSAVYLCASSSLTGSNTEAFFGQGTRLTVV.

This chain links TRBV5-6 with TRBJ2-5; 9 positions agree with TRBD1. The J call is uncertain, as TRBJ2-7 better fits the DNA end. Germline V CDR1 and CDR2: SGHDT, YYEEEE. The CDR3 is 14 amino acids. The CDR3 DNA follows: TGTGCCAGCAGCTTCGGGACAGGGCTCTACGAGCAGTACTTC. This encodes CASSFGTGLYEQYF.

The CDR3 here is CASSVSSGSYNEQFF. The CDR3 DNA reads TGTGCCAGCAGCGTATCTAGCGGGAGCTACAATGAGCAGTTCTTC. The chain combines TRBV9 with TRBJ2-1, with 10 bases lining up with TRBD2. The CDR3 has 15 residues. CDR1 SGDLS and CDR2 YYNGEE come from the germline V gene. Losses at the gene ends were 1 base for V and 3 bases for J; bases not matched to a gene: 1.

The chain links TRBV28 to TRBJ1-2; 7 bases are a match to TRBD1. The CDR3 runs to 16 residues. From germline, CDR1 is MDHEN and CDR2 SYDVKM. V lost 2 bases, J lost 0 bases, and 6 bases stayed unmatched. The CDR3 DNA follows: TGTGCCAGCAGTTTACAGCAGGACAGGACTAACTATGGCTACACCTTC. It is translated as CASSLQQDRTNYGYTF.

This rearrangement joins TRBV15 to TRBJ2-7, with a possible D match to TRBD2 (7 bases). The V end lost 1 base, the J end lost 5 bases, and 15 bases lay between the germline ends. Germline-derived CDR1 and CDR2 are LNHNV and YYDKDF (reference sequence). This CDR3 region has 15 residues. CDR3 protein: CATSRGRGPRDEQYF. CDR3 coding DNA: TGTGCCACCAGCAGAGGGCGGGGGCCTCGGGACGAGCAGTACTTC.

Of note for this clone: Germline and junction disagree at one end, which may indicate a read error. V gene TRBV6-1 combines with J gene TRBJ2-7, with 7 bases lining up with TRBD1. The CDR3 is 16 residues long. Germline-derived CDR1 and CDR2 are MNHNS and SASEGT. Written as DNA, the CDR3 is TGTGCCAGCAGTGATGCGGACAGGCCGAGCTCCTACGGGCAGTACTTC. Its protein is CASSDADRPSSYGQYF.

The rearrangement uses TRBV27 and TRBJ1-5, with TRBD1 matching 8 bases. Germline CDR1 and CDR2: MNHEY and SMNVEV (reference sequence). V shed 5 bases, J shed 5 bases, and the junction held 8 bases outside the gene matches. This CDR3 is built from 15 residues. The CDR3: CASSLRAGGDQPQHF. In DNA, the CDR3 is TGTGCCAGCAGTCTAAGGGCAGGGGGCGATCAGCCCCAGCATTTT.

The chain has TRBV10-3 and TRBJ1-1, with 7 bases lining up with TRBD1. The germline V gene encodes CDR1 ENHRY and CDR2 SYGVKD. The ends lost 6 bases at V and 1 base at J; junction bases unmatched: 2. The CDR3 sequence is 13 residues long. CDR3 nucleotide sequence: TGTGCCATCAGGGGGGACAGGAACACTGAAGCTTTCTTT. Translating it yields CAIRGDRNTEAFF.

Here the CDR3 reads CASSTGQASYNEQFF. CDR3 bases: TGTGCCAGCAGCACTGGACAGGCCTCCTACAATGAGCAGTTCTTC. The V and J genes are TRBV5-4 and TRBJ2-1, with 7 positions matching TRBD1. After removal of 4 bases from V and 0 bases from J, the junction contained 4 bases not matched to a gene. The CDR3 consists of 15 residues. CDR1 SGHNT and CDR2 YYREEE come from the germline V gene (reference sequence).

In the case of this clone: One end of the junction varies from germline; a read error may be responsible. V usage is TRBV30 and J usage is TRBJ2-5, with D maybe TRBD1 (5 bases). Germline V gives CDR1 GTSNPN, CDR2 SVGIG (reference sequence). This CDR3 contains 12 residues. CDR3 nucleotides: TGTGCCTGGAGTGTACCAGGGCTTTCTTTGAACTTC. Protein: CAWSVPGLSLNF. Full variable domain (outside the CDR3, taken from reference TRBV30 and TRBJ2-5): SQTIHQWPATLVQPVGSPLSLECTVEGTSNPNLYWYRQAAGRGLQLLFYSVGIGQISSEVPQNLSASRPQDRQFILSSKKLLLSDSGFYLCAWSVPGLSLNFGPGTRLLVL.

The CDR3 coding sequence is TGTGCCAGCAGCGCGGGCGTGCTAGCGCCCAAAAGCTCCTACAATGAGCAGTTCTTC. Its protein product is CASSAGVLAPKSSYNEQFF. The gene calls are TRBV9 and TRBJ2-1; tentative D call: TRBD2 (6 bases). V was cut by 3 bases and J by 0 bases, with 22 bases left in between. Germline assignment: CDR1 SGDLS and CDR2 YYNGEE. CDR3 length: 19 amino acids.

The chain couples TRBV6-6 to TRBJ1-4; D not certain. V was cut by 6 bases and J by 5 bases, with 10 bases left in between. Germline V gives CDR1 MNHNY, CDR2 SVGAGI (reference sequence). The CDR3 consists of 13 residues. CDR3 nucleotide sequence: TGTGCCAGCAGCTTTTCAGGAAATGAAAAACTGTTTTTT. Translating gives CASSFSGNEKLFF.

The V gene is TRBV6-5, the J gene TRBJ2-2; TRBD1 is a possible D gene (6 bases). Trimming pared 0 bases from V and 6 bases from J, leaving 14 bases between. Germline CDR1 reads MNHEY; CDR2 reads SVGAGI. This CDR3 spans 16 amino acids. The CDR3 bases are TGTGCCAGCAGTTACTCAGGGCCTTACAGGGCCGGGGAGCTGTTTTTT. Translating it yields CASSYSGPYRAGELFF.

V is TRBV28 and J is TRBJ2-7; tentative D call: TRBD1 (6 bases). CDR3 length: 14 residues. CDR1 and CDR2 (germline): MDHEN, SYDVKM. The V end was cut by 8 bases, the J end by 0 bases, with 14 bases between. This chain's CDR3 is CASYGGSSSYEQYF. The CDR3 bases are TGTGCCAGCTATGGGGGCTCCAGCTCCTACGAGCAGTACTTC. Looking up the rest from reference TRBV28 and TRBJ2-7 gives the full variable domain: DVKVTQSSRYLVKRTGEKVFLECVQDMDHENMFWYRQDPGLGLRLIYFSYDVKMKEKGDIPEGYSVSREKKERFSLILESASTNQTSMYLCASYGGSSSYEQYFGPGTRLTVT.

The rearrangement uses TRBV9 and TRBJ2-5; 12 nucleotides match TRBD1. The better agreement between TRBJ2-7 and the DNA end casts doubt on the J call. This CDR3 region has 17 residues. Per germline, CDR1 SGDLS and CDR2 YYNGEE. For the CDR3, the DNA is TGTGCCAGCAGCGTAGAGGGGGGGACAGGGGGCATCAACGAGCAGTACTTC. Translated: CASSVEGGTGGINEQYF.

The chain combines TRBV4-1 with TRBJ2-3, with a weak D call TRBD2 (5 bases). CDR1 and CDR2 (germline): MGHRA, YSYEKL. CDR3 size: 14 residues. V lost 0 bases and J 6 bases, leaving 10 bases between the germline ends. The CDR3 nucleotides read TGCGCCAGCAGCCAAGACGAAGGAGGTGATACGCAGTATTTT. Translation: CASSQDEGGDTQYF.

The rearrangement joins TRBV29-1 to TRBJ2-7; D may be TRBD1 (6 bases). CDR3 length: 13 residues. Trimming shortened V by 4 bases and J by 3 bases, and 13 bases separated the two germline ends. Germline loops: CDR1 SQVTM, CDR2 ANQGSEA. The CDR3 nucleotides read TGCAGCGTTGCAGGGGACGGAAGCTACGAGCAGTACTTC. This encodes CSVAGDGSYEQYF.

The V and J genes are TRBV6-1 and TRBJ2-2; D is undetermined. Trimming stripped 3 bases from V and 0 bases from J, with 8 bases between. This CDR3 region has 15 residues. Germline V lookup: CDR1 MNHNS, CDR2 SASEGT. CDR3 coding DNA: TGTGCCAGCAGTGAGCGAGCGACGAACACCGGGGAGCTGTTTTTT. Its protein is CASSERATNTGELFF.